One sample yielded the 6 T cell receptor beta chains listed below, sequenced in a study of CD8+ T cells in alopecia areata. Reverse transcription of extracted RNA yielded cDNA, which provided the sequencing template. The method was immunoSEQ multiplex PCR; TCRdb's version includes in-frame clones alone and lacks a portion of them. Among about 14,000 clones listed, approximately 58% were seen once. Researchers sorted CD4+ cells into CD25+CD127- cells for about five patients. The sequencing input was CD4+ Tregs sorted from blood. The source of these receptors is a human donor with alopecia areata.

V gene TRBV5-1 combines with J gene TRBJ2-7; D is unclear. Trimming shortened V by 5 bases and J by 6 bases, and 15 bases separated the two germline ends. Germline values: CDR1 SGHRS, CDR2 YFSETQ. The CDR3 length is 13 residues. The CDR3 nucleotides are TGCGCCAGCAGGATAGCCGAGAATAGCGAGCAGTACTTC. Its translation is CASRIAENSEQYF.

The CDR3 reads CSVRDRAQETQYF. The CDR3 DNA sequence: TGCAGCGTGAGGGACAGAGCCCAAGAGACCCAGTACTTC. The genes are TRBV29-1 and TRBJ2-5; 7 bases align to TRBD1. Germline V CDR1 and CDR2: SQVTM, ANQGSEA. Germline trimming cut 6 bases from V and 1 base from J; bases unmatched to any gene: 5. This CDR3 is 13 amino acids long.

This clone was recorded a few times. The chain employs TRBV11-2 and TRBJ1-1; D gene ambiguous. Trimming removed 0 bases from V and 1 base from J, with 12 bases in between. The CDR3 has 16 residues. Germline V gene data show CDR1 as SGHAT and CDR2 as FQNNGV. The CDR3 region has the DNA TGTGCCAGCAGCTTAGATCGACGGAGGGCGAACACTGAAGCTTTCTTT. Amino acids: CASSLDRRRANTEAFF.

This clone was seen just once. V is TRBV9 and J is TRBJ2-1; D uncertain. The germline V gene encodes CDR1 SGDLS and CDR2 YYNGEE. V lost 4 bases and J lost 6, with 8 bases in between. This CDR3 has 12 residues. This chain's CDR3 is CASSQLVNEQFF. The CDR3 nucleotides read TGTGCCAGCAGCCAGCTAGTCAATGAGCAGTTCTTC. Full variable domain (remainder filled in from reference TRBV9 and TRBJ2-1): DSGVTQTPKHLITATGQRVTLRCSPRSGDLSVYWYQQSLDQGLQFLIQYYNGEERAKGNILERFSAQQFPDLHSELNLSSLELGDSALYFCASSQLVNEQFFGPGTRLTVL.

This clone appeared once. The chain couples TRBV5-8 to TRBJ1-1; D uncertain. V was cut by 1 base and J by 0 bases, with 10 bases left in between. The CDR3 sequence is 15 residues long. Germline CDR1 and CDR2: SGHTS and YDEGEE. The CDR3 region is CASSLRNSMNTEAFF. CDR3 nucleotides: TGTGCCAGCAGCTTGCGAAACAGCATGAACACTGAAGCTTTCTTT.

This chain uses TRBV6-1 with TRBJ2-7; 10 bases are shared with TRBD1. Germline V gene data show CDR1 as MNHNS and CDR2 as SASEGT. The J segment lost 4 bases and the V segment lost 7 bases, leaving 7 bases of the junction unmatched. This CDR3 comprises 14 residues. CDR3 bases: TGTGCCAGCATACTTGGACAGGGGGGGTACGAGCAGTACTTC. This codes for CASILGQGGYEQYF.